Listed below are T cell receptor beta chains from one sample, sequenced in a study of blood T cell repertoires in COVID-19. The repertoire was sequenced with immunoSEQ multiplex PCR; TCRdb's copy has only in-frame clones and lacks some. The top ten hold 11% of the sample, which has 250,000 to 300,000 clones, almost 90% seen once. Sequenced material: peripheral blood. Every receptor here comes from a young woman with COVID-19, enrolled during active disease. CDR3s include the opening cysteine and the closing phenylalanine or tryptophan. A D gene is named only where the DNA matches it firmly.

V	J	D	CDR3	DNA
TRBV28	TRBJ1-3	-	CASSPTWRGNTIYF	TGTGCCAGCAGTCCAACATGGAGAGGAAACACCATATATTTT
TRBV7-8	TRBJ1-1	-	CASSPNRATEAFF	TGTGCCAGCAGCCCTAACAGGGCCACTGAAGCTTTCTTT
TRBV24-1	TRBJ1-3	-	CATSDTGPSGNTIYF	TGTGCCACCAGTGATACGGGTCCCTCTGGAAACACCATATATTTT
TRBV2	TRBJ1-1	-	CASSELQMNTEAFF	TGTGCCAGCAGTGAGTTGCAGATGAACACTGAAGCTTTCTTT
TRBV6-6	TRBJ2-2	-	CASSFDTSNTGELFF	TGTGCCAGCAGTTTTGACACCTCGAACACCGGGGAGCTGTTTTTT
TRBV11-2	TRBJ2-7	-	CASSLVPGVPYEQYF	TGTGCCAGCAGCTTAGTTCCGGGAGTACCCTACGAGCAGTACTTC
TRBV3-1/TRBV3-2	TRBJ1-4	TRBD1	CASSPTGGLEKLFF	TGTGCCAGCAGCCCGACAGGGGGCCTTGAAAAACTGTTTTTT
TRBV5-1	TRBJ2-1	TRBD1	CASKTGTGSNEQFF	TGCGCCAGCAAAACCGGGACAGGATCCAATGAGCAGTTCTTC
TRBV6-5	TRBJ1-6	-	CASTRRESSPLHF	TGTGCCAGCACCCGGAGGGAAAGTTCACCCCTCCACTTT
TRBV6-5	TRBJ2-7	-	CASSAGQPYEQYF	TGTGCCAGCAGCGCAGGTCAACCCTACGAGCAGTACTTC
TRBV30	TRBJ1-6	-	CANSGQKNSPLHF	TGTGCTAACTCTGGACAGAAAAATTCACCCCTCCACTTT